This entry is about one T cell receptor beta chain. Followed longitudinally, the Seattle patients had been enrolled during active infection. Produced via immunoSEQ multiplex PCR; TCRdb's table is partial and in-frame only. In the table there are about 370,000 clones, roughly 86% of which are singletons. The data originate from a study of blood T cell repertoires in COVID-19. Overall study: Collection of acute and convalescent COVID-19 samples took place in the United States, Italy and Spain.

The sequencing sample was made of peripheral blood. The TCR was taken from a woman aged 25 to 45 with COVID-19, enrolled during active disease.

CDR3 bases: TGTGCCAGCAGGCAGGCTAGCAATCAGCCCCAGCATTTT. Its translation is CASRQASNQPQHF. V gene TRBV6-5 combines with J gene TRBJ1-5; unclear D gene. The CDR3 spans 13 residues. Between the trimmed V and J ends, which lost 6 bases and 0 bases, there was a span of 6 bases. Germline CDR1 is MNHEY and CDR2 is SVGAGI.